Below, 26 T cell receptor beta chains from the same sample are listed, as sequenced in a study of CD8+ T cells in alopecia areata. Extracted from the samples, RNA was reverse transcribed into cDNA to serve as the sequencing template. The method was immunoSEQ multiplex PCR; TCRdb's version includes in-frame clones alone and lacks a portion of them. Among 140,000 to 150,000 clones, roughly 44% were seen once, and the ten largest hold less than 8%. The sequencing input was CD4+ T cells sorted from blood. Receptors originate from a human donor with alopecia areata.

The chain couples TRBV2 to TRBJ2-3; TRBD2 agrees at 9 bases. The CDR3 has 14 amino acids. V shed 4 bases, J shed 2 bases, and the junction held 1 base outside the gene matches. From germline, CDR1 is SNHLY and CDR2 FYNNEI. DNA for the CDR3: TGTGCCAGCAGTGGACTAGCGGTCACAGATACGCAGTATTTT. This codes for CASSGLAVTDTQYF.

In this sample, this clone turned up a few times. The gene calls are TRBV23-1 and TRBJ2-7; the match to TRBD2 covers 7 bases. TRBV23-1 is filed as an ORF, its function uncertain. This CDR3 has 16 residues. The trim removed 7 bases at V and 0 bases at J, leaving 12 bases unmatched. CDR3 protein: CASTCETSRISYEQYF. CDR3 bases: TGCGCCAGCACCTGTGAGACTAGCAGGATCTCCTACGAGCAGTACTTC.

The V and J genes are TRBV28 and TRBJ2-2; D gene uncertain. This CDR3 is 15 amino acids long. Germline assignment: CDR1 MDHEN and CDR2 SYDVKM. V was shortened by 7 bases and J by 3 bases, with 15 bases between the two germline ends. CDR3 in amino acids: CASTRRKGYTGELFF. The DNA of the CDR3 is TGTGCCAGCACCCGAAGAAAAGGCTACACCGGGGAGCTGTTTTTT.

The chain has TRBV5-1 and TRBJ2-3; TRBD2 agrees at 14 bases. Germline loops: CDR1 SGHRS, CDR2 YFSETQ. V shed 5 bases and J 4 bases; nucleotides not matched to a gene: 9. The CDR3 sequence is 17 residues long. In nucleotides, the CDR3 is TGCGCCAGCAGTACCGGGACTAGCGGGAGAGGGGCAGATACGCAGTATTTT. Translation: CASSTGTSGRGADTQYF.

This clone was counted between two and nine times. The J gene is TRBJ2-1, the V gene TRBV7-2, with 11 bases lining up with TRBD2. Unmatched junction bases numbered 14, after V lost 4 bases and J lost 9 bases. Germline CDR1 is SGHTA and CDR2 is FQGNSA. The CDR3 has 17 amino acids. CDR3 DNA sequence: TGTGCCAGCAGCTCCGGGGCTAGCGGGAGGTTCGGGGCTGAGCAGTTCTTC. Translating gives CASSSGASGRFGAEQFF.

The chain is built from TRBV29-1 and TRBJ2-1, with 13 nucleotides matching TRBD2. The germline V gene encodes CDR1 SQVTM and CDR2 ANQGSEA. CDR3 length equals 16 residues. With V trimmed by 2 bases and J by 4 bases, 5 bases remained unmatched. The CDR3 region has the DNA TGCAGCGTTGAACATCGACTAGCGGGGGGATACAATGAGCAGTTCTTC. Its translation: CSVEHRLAGGYNEQFF.

The rearrangement joins TRBV5-6 to TRBJ1-5; D is undetermined. CDR1 SGHDT and CDR2 YYEEEE come from the germline V gene. The V end was cut by 2 bases, the J end by 4 bases, with 10 bases between. The CDR3 is 14 amino acids. The DNA of the CDR3 is TGTGCCAGCAGCTTCGGGTGGGGTAATCAGCCCCAGCATTTT. This codes for CASSFGWGNQPQHF. The whole variable domain, filled in from reference TRBV5-6 and TRBJ1-5, reads DAGVTQSPTHLIKTRGQQVTLRCSPKSGHDTVSWYQQALGQGPQFIFQYYEEEERQRGNFPDRFSGHQFPNYSSELNVNALLLGDSALYLCASSFGWGNQPQHFGDGTRLSIL.

In DNA form, the CDR3 reads TGCGCCAGCAGCCTGGGACAGTACTACGAGCAGTACTTC. As protein: CASSLGQYYEQYF. The V call is TRBV5-1, the J call TRBJ2-7; TRBD1 agrees at 7 bases. Trimming took 4 bases from V and 3 from J; bases not matched to a gene: 4. CDR3 length equals 13 residues. CDR1 is SGHRS and CDR2 is YFSETQ in the germline V gene. The full variable domain, in which reference TRBV5-1 and TRBJ2-7 provide the parts outside the CDR3, is KAGVTQTPRYLIKTRGQQVTLSCSPISGHRSVSWYQQTPGQGLQFLFEYFSETQRNKGNFPGRFSGRQFSNSRSEMNVSTLELGDSALYLCASSLGQYYEQYFGPGTRLTVT.

This clone was picked up a small number of times. V and J are TRBV2 and TRBJ2-5; no clear D. This CDR3 region has 14 residues. The V and J ends lost 4 bases and 1 base respectively, with 10 bases between them. CDR1 SNHLY and CDR2 FYNNEI come from the germline V gene. The CDR3 coding sequence is TGTGCCAGCAGTGGAGTTGGGTTCCAAGAGACCCAGTACTTC. It yields the protein CASSGVGFQETQYF.

The chain couples TRBV14 to TRBJ2-2; D is unresolved. This CDR3 spans 14 amino acids. V shed 2 bases and J shed 5 bases, with 9 bases lying between them. Germline assignment: CDR1 SGHDN and CDR2 FVKESK. The CDR3, as DNA: TGTGCCAGCAGCCAACTTTCGGGTACCGGGGAGCTGTTTTTT. Protein product: CASSQLSGTGELFF.

The V gene is TRBV29-1, the J gene TRBJ2-4, with D perhaps matching TRBD1 (6 bases). In germline, CDR1 is SQVTM, CDR2 ANQGSEA. The V end was cut by 7 bases, the J end by 5 bases, with 9 bases between. This CDR3 contains 11 residues. Here the CDR3 reads CSAGQQNIQYF. CDR3 DNA: TGCAGCGCAGGACAGCAAAACATTCAGTACTTC.

The J gene is TRBJ2-1, the V gene TRBV5-6; TRBD2 agrees at 9 bases. This CDR3 contains 15 residues. V was clipped by 1 base and J by 7 bases; unmatched bases: 6. The germline V gene encodes CDR1 SGHDT and CDR2 YYEEEE. The CDR3 sequence is CASSLRRGGRNEQFF. The CDR3, as DNA: TGTGCCAGCAGCTTGAGGCGGGGGGGGCGTAATGAGCAGTTCTTC.

This clone was detected only a few times. V usage is TRBV29-1 and J usage is TRBJ2-7; D tentatively reads TRBD1 or TRBD2 (7 bases each). Trimming shortened V by 7 bases and J by 3 bases, and 19 bases separated the two germline ends. CDR1 is SQVTM, CDR2 ANQGSEA, per germline. The CDR3 has 14 residues. The CDR3 nucleotides read TGCAGCGGTCTCAGCGGGACAGAGGGCTACGAGCAGTACTTC. Its protein product is CSGLSGTEGYEQYF.

The chain has TRBV4-1 and TRBJ2-3, with TRBD1 as a possible D gene (5 bases). Germline V lookup: CDR1 MGHRA, CDR2 YSYEKL. Trimming left V 1 base short and J 6 bases short, with 11 bases between. This CDR3 region has 14 residues. CDR3 nucleotides: TGCGCCAGCAGCCAAGCGTCCAGGGCGGATACGCAGTATTTT. As protein: CASSQASRADTQYF.

This chain uses TRBV28 with TRBJ2-3, with 7 bases aligning to TRBD2. V lost 5 bases to trimming and J lost 0 bases; unmatched junction nucleotides: 8. CDR1 and CDR2 (germline): MDHEN, SYDVKM. The CDR3 sequence is 16 residues long. CDR3 DNA sequence: TGTGCCAGCAGTCCAGGCGGGAGTGCTAGCACAGATACGCAGTATTTT. It codes for CASSPGGSASTDTQYF.

The chain employs TRBV15 and TRBJ2-3, with TRBD2 as a possible D gene (5 bases). Germline V gene data show CDR1 as LNHNV and CDR2 as YYDKDF (reference sequence). CDR3 length: 17 residues. Trimming pared 5 bases from V and 2 bases from J, leaving 20 bases between. The CDR3 DNA reads as TGTGCCACCAGCTGGGCCCCCCCAGCGGTTGTCACAGATACGCAGTATTTT. Translated, it gives CATSWAPPAVVTDTQYF.

The chain joins TRBV5-1 to TRBJ2-3; 12 nucleotides match TRBD2. The CDR3 sequence is 14 residues long. V shed 5 bases and J 4 bases; nucleotides not matched to a gene: 2. Germline-derived CDR1 and CDR2 are SGHRS and YFSETQ. The CDR3 is CASRTSGSADTQYF. The CDR3 region has the DNA TGCGCCAGCAGGACTAGCGGGAGCGCAGATACGCAGTATTTT.

This clone showed up just a few times. The chain employs TRBV9 and TRBJ2-3; D ambiguous. Germline CDR1 is SGDLS and CDR2 is YYNGEE. V dropped 0 bases and J dropped 6 bases, with 11 bases sitting between them. The CDR3 length is 14 residues. CDR3 residues: CASSVVPSGDTQYF. The CDR3 DNA reads as TGTGCCAGCAGCGTAGTCCCCTCTGGGGATACGCAGTATTTT.

About this clone: In the same sample, other DNA sequences code for this CDR3. The J gene is TRBJ1-2, the V gene TRBV29-1; 10 nucleotides line up with TRBD1. V lost 6 bases and J lost 1; bases outside the gene matches: 2. The germline CDR1 and CDR2 sequences are SQVTM and ANQGSEA. CDR3 length: 13 amino acids. The CDR3 coding sequence is TGCAGCGTCCGGGACAGGGGTAACTATGGCTACACCTTC. This encodes CSVRDRGNYGYTF.

The chain couples TRBV29-1 to TRBJ2-7; TRBD1 matches at 7 bases. Germline-derived CDR1 and CDR2 are SQVTM and ANQGSEA. This CDR3 is built from 15 residues. V shed 4 bases, J shed 2 bases, and the junction held 11 bases outside the gene matches. The CDR3 loop is CSVGGRQGATYEQYF. As DNA, the CDR3 is TGCAGCGTTGGAGGGAGACAGGGCGCAACCTACGAGCAGTACTTC.

The gene calls are TRBV20-1 and TRBJ2-5; D is unresolved. Trimming took 7 bases from V and 2 from J, leaving 8 bases between them. The CDR3 runs to 11 residues. The V gene's germline CDR1 is DFQATT and CDR2 SNEGSKA (reference sequence). The CDR3 loop is CSVGIQETQYF. The CDR3, as DNA: TGCAGTGTGGGAATACAAGAGACCCAGTACTTC.

A remark on this clone: At one end, the junction sequence differs from germline, possibly due to a read error. The gene calls are TRBV28 and TRBJ2-3; a possible D gene is TRBD1 (5 bases). The CDR3 totals 11 residues. The V gene's germline CDR1 is MDHEN and CDR2 SYDVKM. The CDR3 DNA sequence: TGTGCCAGCAGTTATTTACAGGCCCCGCATTTT. Its protein product is CASSYLQAPHF.

The chain carries TRBV14 and TRBJ2-7; D unclear. V was cut by 4 bases and J by 6 bases, with 13 bases left in between. This CDR3 has 13 residues. Germline V lookup: CDR1 SGHDN, CDR2 FVKESK. The CDR3 bases are TGTGCCAGCAGCCCCCGAGGTCTTGGCGAGCAGTACTTC. Its protein product is CASSPRGLGEQYF.

The chain links TRBV5-1 to TRBJ2-6; the match to TRBD1 covers 7 bases. From germline, CDR1 is SGHRS and CDR2 YFSETQ. V lost 3 bases to trimming and J lost 3 bases; unmatched junction nucleotides: 9. The CDR3 has 17 amino acids. The CDR3 region is CASSYRTGPRGANVLTF. Here the CDR3 DNA reads TGCGCCAGCAGCTACCGGACAGGCCCTCGTGGGGCCAACGTCCTGACTTTC.

In this sample, this clone turned up a few times. The rearrangement links TRBV28 to TRBJ2-3; no clear D gene. The length of the CDR3 is 14 residues. V lost 7 bases, J lost 2 bases, and 13 bases lay in between. The germline gives CDR1 MDHEN, CDR2 SYDVKM. CDR3 residues: CASKDQAYTDTQYF. CDR3 DNA: TGTGCCAGCAAGGACCAGGCCTACACAGATACGCAGTATTTT. The full variable domain, completed using reference TRBV28 and TRBJ2-3, is DVKVTQSSRYLVKRTGEKVFLECVQDMDHENMFWYRQDPGLGLRLIYFSYDVKMKEKGDIPEGYSVSREKKERFSLILESASTNQTSMYLCASKDQAYTDTQYFGPGTRLTVL.

A single count supports this clone. The chain has TRBV28 and TRBJ1-5; perhaps TRBD1 as D (5 bases). The CDR3 covers 12 residues. CDR1 is MDHEN, CDR2 SYDVKM, per germline. V gave up 6 bases and J gave up 6 bases, with 9 bases separating them. The CDR3 loop reads CASRPQGQPQHF. In nucleotides, the CDR3 is TGTGCCAGCAGGCCCCAGGGTCAGCCCCAGCATTTT.